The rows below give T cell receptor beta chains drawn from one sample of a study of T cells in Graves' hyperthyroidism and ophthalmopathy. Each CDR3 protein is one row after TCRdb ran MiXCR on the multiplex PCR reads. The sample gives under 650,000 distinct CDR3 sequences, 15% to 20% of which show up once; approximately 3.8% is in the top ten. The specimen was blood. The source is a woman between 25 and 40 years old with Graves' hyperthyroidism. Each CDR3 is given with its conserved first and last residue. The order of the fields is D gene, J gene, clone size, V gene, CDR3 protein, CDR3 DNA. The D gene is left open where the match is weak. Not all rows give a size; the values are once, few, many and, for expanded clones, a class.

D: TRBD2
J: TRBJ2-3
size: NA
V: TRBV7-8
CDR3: CASSYIVGLAKTDTQYF
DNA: TGTGCCAGCAGCTATATCGTGGGACTAGCAAAAACAGATACGCAGTATTTT

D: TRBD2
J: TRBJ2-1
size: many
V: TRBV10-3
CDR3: CAISDPGGRFEQFF
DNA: TGTGCCATCAGTGACCCTGGCGGGAGATTTGAGCAGTTCTTC

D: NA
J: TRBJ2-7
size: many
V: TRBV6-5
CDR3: CASSYSAESYEQYF
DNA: TGTGCCAGCAGTTACTCTGCAGAATCCTACGAGCAGTACTTC

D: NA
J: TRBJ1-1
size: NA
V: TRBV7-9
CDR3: CASSKDGVTEAFF
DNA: TGTGCCAGCAGTAAAGACGGAGTCACTGAAGCTTTCTTT

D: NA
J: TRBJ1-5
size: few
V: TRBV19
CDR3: CASSIWGFESDSNQPQHF
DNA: TGTGCCAGTAGTATTTGGGGTTTCGAGTCGGATAGCAATCAGCCCCAGCATTTT

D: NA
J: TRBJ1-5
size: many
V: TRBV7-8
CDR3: CASSLALARRGNQPQHF
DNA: TGTGCCAGCAGCTTAGCGCTCGCAAGAAGGGGCAATCAGCCCCAGCATTTT

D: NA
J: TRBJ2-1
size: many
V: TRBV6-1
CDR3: CASSESGGDYNEQFF
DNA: TGTGCCAGCAGTGAGAGCGGAGGGGACTACAATGAGCAGTTCTTC

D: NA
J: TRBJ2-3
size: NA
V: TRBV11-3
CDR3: CASSLTGPTKDTQYF
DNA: TGTGCCAGCAGCTTAACGGGCCCGACTAAAGATACGCAGTATTTT

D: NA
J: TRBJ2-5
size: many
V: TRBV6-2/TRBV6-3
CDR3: CASSLPEETQYF
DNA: TGTGCCAGCAGTTTACCCGAAGAGACCCAGTACTTC

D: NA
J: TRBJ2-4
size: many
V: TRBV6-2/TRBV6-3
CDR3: CASSYGDRTKNIQYF
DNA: TGTGCCAGCAGTTACGGCGACAGGACCAAAAACATTCAGTACTTC

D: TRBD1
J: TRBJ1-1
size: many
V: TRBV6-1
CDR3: CASSYGQGGTEAFF
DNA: TGTGCCAGCAGTTATGGACAGGGGGGCACTGAAGCTTTCTTT

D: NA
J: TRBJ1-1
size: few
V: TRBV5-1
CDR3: CASSLVAVITEAFF
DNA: TGCGCCAGCAGCTTGGTGGCAGTGATTACTGAAGCTTTCTTT

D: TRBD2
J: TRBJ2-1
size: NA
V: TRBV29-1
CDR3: CSVDQVERGGNEQFF
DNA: TGCAGCGTTGACCAGGTGGAGCGGGGGGGAAATGAGCAGTTCTTC

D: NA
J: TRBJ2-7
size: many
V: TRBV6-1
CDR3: CASSPRGSGAYEQYF
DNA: TGTGCCAGCAGTCCTCGGGGTAGCGGAGCCTACGAGCAGTACTTC

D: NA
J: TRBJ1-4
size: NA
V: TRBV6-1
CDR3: CASRQGREKLFF
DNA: TGTGCCAGCAGACAGGGACGCGAAAAACTGTTTTTT

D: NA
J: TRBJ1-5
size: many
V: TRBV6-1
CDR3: CAGRHRNQPQHF
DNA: TGTGCCGGCCGACACCGCAATCAGCCCCAGCATTTT

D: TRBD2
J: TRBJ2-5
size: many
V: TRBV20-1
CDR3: CSAKGTSGAVYQETQYF
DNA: TGCAGTGCTAAGGGGACTAGCGGGGCTGTATACCAAGAGACCCAGTACTTC

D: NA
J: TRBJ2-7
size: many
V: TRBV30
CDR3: CAWSVSQYEQYF
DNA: TGTGCCTGGAGTGTATCCCAATACGAGCAGTACTTC

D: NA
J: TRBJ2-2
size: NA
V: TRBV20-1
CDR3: CSARDHQTGQSNTGELSF
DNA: TGCAGTGCTAGAGACCACCAAACCGGACAGTCGAACACCGGGGAGCTGTCTTTT

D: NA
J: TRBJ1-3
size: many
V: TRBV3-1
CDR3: CASSPRDKENTIYF
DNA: TGTGCCAGCAGCCCCCGGGACAAAGAAAACACCATATATTTT

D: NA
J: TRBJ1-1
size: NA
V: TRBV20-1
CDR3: CSARQVTEAFF
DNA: TGCAGTGCTAGACAGGTCACTGAAGCTTTCTTT

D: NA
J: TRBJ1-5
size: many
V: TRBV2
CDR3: CASMDSGAGNQPQHF
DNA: TGTGCCAGCATGGATTCGGGGGCTGGCAATCAGCCCCAGCATTTT

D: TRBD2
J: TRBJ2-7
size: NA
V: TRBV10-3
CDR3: CAISGGDLAGATYEQYF
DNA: TGTGCCATCAGTGGGGGGGACCTAGCGGGAGCAACCTACGAGCAGTACTTC

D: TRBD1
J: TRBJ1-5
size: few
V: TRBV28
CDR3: CASSGQGGQPQHF
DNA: TGTGCCAGCAGTGGACAGGGAGGTCAGCCCCAGCATTTT

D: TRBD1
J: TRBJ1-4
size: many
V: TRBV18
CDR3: CASSSGQDTNEKLFF
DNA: TGTGCCAGCTCATCAGGACAGGACACTAATGAAAAACTGTTTTTT

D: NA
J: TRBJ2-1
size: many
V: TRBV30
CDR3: CAWRDFDNEQFF
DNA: TGTGCCTGGAGGGACTTCGACAATGAGCAGTTCTTC

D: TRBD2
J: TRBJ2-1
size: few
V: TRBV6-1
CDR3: CASSPPSGRYNEQFF
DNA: TGTGCCAGCAGCCCCCCTAGCGGTCGCTACAATGAGCAGTTCTTC

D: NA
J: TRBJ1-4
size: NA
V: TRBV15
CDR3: CATSRGVGATNEKLFF
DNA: TGTGCCACCAGCAGAGGGGTGGGGGCAACTAATGAAAAACTGTTTTTT

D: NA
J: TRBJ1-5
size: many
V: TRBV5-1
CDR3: CASSLTAGDNQPQHF
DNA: TGCGCCAGCAGCCTAACTGCAGGGGACAATCAGCCCCAGCATTTT

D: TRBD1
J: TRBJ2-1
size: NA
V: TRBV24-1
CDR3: CATSPRDSRLYNEQFF
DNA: TGTGCCACCAGTCCCCGGGACAGCCGACTCTACAATGAGCAGTTCTTC

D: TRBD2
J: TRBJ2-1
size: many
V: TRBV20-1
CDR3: CSVMLNGRIYNEQFF
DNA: TGCAGTGTTATGCTTAACGGGAGGATCTACAATGAGCAGTTCTTC

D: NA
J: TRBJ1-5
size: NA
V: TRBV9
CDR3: CASSADGDNQPQHF
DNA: TGTGCCAGCAGCGCGGACGGGGACAATCAGCCCCAGCATTTT

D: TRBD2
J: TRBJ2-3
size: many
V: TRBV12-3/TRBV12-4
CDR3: CASRGAGTSTDTQYF
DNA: TGTGCCAGCAGGGGAGCGGGAACTAGCACAGATACGCAGTATTTT

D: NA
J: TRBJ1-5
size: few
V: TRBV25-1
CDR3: CASSEYHPSNQPQHF
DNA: TGTGCCAGCAGTGAATACCACCCCTCCAATCAGCCCCAGCATTTT

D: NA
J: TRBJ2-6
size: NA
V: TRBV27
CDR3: CASSLYRSGANVLTF
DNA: TGTGCCAGCAGTTTATATCGTTCTGGGGCCAACGTCCTGACTTTC

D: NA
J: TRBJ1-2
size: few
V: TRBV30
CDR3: CAWGEINGYAF
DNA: TGTGCCTGGGGGGAGATAAATGGCTACGCCTTC

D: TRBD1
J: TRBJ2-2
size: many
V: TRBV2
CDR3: CASSEAGQGRTGELFF
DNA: TGTGCCAGCAGTGAAGCGGGACAGGGGCGCACCGGGGAGCTGTTTTTT

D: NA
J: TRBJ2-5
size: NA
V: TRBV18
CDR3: CASSTGQSTGTQYF
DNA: TGTGCCAGCTCAACCGGACAATCGACGGGGACCCAGTACTTC

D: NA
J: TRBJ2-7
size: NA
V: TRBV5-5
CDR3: CASTGTGLYEQYF
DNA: TGTGCCAGCACCGGGACCGGCTTATACGAGCAGTACTTC

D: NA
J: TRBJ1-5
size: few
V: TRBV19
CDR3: CASHPLTGDQPQHF
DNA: TGTGCCAGCCATCCTCTTACTGGGGATCAGCCCCAGCATTTT

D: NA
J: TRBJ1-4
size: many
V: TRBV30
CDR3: CAWSTYYNEKLFF
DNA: TGTGCCTGGAGTACGTATTATAATGAAAAACTGTTTTTT

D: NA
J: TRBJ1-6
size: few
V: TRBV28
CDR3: CASSFQGFTSSLNSPLHF
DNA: TGTGCCAGCAGTTTTCAGGGGTTTACATCATCTTTAAATTCACCCCTCCACTTT

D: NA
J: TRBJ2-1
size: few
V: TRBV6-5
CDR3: CASSYIRTIYNEQFF
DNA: TGTGCCAGCAGTTACATCCGGACCATCTACAATGAGCAGTTCTTC

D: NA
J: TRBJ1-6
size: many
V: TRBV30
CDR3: CAWSVTAGYNSPLHF
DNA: TGTGCCTGGAGTGTAACTGCCGGATATAATTCACCCCTCCACTTT

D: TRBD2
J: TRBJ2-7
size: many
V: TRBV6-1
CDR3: CASSEALRAGVPYEQYF
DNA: TGTGCCAGCAGTGAAGCGCTTCGAGCGGGAGTCCCCTACGAGCAGTACTTC

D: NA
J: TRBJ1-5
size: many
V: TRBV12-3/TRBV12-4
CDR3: CASSLNPNQPQHF
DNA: TGTGCCAGCAGTTTAAACCCCAATCAGCCCCAGCATTTT

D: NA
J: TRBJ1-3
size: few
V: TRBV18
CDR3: CASSPQLSERGNTIYF
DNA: TGTGCCAGCTCACCACAACTTTCTGAACGAGGAAACACCATATATTTT